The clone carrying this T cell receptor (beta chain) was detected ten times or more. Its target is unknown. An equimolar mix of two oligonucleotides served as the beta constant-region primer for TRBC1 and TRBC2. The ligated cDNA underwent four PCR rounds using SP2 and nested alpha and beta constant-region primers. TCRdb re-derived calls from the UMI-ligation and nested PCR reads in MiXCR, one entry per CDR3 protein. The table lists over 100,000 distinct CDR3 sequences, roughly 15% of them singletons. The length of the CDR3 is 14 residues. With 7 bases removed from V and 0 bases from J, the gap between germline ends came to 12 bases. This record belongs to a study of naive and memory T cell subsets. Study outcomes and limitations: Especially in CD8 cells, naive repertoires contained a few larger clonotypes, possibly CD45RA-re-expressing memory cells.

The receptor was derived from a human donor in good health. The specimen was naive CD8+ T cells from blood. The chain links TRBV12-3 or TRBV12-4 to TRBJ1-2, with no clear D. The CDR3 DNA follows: TGTGCCAGCACCTTTGCAGGAGCTAACTATGGCTACACCTTC. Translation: CASTFAGANYGYTF.